The 8 T cell receptor beta chains given below trace back to one sample, sequenced in a study of blood T cell repertoires in COVID-19. Sequenced by immunoSEQ multiplex PCR; TCRdb stores in-frame clones only, minus some. The sample has roughly 160,000 clones, 83% seen once. Specimen: peripheral blood. These receptors originate from an older woman who had recovered from COVID-19.

The V call is TRBV18, the J call TRBJ2-7; the match to TRBD2 covers 9 bases. After removal of 3 bases from V and 5 bases from J, the junction contained 11 bases not matched to a gene. Germline loops: CDR1 KGHSH, CDR2 LQKENI. This CDR3 is 16 amino acids long. The CDR3 DNA follows: TGTGCCAGCTCACCTGCGGCGGGAGGGCCCGGGGACGAGCAGTACTTC. Protein sequence: CASSPAAGGPGDEQYF.

In this sample, this clone turned up once. V and J are TRBV28 and TRBJ1-2, with D unresolved. V was pared by 2 bases and J by 0 bases, with 7 bases between. This CDR3 comprises 14 residues. Germline CDR1 reads MDHEN; CDR2 reads SYDVKM. In DNA, the CDR3 is TGTGCCAGCAGTTTAGTAGTAGCTAACTATGGCTACACCTTC. Amino acids: CASSLVVANYGYTF.

Only one count was recorded for this clone. The chain combines TRBV28 with TRBJ2-7; TRBD1 is a possible D gene (5 bases). V lost 5 bases, J lost 0 bases, and 11 bases lay in between. Germline values: CDR1 MDHEN, CDR2 SYDVKM. This CDR3 spans 14 amino acids. The CDR3 sequence: CASSHPTVSYEQYF. In nucleotides, the CDR3 is TGTGCCAGCAGTCACCCGACAGTCTCCTACGAGCAGTACTTC. Drawing the rest from reference TRBV28 and TRBJ2-7, the complete variable domain is DVKVTQSSRYLVKRTGEKVFLECVQDMDHENMFWYRQDPGLGLRLIYFSYDVKMKEKGDIPEGYSVSREKKERFSLILESASTNQTSMYLCASSHPTVSYEQYFGPGTRLTVT.

The V and J genes are TRBV28 and TRBJ1-1, with unresolved D. CDR3 size: 16 residues. In germline, CDR1 is MDHEN, CDR2 SYDVKM. Trimming cost V 4 bases and J 5 bases, with 20 bases left between them. The CDR3 DNA reads TGTGCCAGCAGTTCACGACCTGGACGGCCGGGGACTGAAGCTTTCTTT. Protein product: CASSSRPGRPGTEAFF. Full variable domain (rest looked up from reference TRBV28 and TRBJ1-1): DVKVTQSSRYLVKRTGEKVFLECVQDMDHENMFWYRQDPGLGLRLIYFSYDVKMKEKGDIPEGYSVSREKKERFSLILESASTNQTSMYLCASSSRPGRPGTEAFFGQGTRLTVV.

V gene TRBV18 combines with J gene TRBJ2-1, with 11 positions matching TRBD2. Germline assignment: CDR1 KGHSH and CDR2 LQKENI. Losses at the gene ends were 3 bases for V and 5 bases for J; bases not matched to a gene: 9. This CDR3 is 17 amino acids long. The CDR3, as DNA: TGTGCCAGCTCACCCTACCCCCTAGCGGGGGGACACAATGAGCAGTTCTTC. Its translation: CASSPYPLAGGHNEQFF.

The V gene is TRBV3-1 (or the pseudogene TRBV3-2), the J gene TRBJ2-2; D is unresolved. The CDR3 sequence is 14 residues long. Trimming cost V 3 bases and J 7 bases, with 12 bases left between them. Germline CDR1 and CDR2: LGHDT and YNNKEL (reference sequence). This CDR3 is CASSQGSGYGELFF. CDR3 DNA sequence: TGTGCCAGCAGCCAGGGCAGTGGCTACGGGGAGCTGTTTTTT.

The V gene is TRBV28, the J gene TRBJ2-5; D perhaps matches TRBD2 (5 bases). Germline CDR1 and CDR2: MDHEN and SYDVKM. The CDR3 extends over 13 amino acids. Between the trimmed V and J ends, which lost 8 bases and 1 base, there was a span of 11 bases. CDR3 protein: CASGTGIQETQYF. The DNA of the CDR3 is TGTGCCAGCGGCACGGGGATCCAAGAGACCCAGTACTTC.

This chain links TRBV12-3 or TRBV12-4 with TRBJ2-1; D possibly corresponds to TRBD2 (5 bases). Trimming took 6 bases from V and 2 from J, leaving 8 bases between them. The CDR3 totals 13 residues. CDR3 coding DNA: TGTGCCAGCAGGCCCGGGACCTACAATGAGCAGTTCTTC. Its protein is CASRPGTYNEQFF.